This TCR beta chain was profiled in a study of radiotherapy plus CTLA-4 blockade in lung cancer. Study at large: Objective responses occurred in around 18% of patients; around 28% had disease control.

Sequenced by immunoSEQ multiplex PCR; TCRdb stores in-frame clones only, minus some. The sample lists 75,000 or so clones; approximately 80% were seen once. The germline V gene encodes CDR1 SGHTS and CDR2 YDEGEE. CDR3 size: 12 residues. V lost 0 bases to trimming and J lost 5 bases, with 5 bases between them. The sequences come from peripheral blood, collected from a patient treated with radiotherapy plus ipilimumab. This receptor was identified in a human donor with non-small cell lung cancer who had a complete response to radiotherapy plus ipilimumab. This chain joins TRBV5-8 and TRBJ1-1, with no clear D. The CDR3 DNA follows: TGTGCCAGCAGCTTGGTACAAACTGAAGCTTTCTTT. Protein product: CASSLVQTEAFF. The full variable domain, its missing parts supplied by reference TRBV5-8 and TRBJ1-1, is EAGVTQSPTHLIKTRGQQATLRCSPISGHTSVYWYQQALGLGLQFLLWYDEGEERNRGNFPPRFSGRQFPNYSSELNVNALELEDSALYLCASSLVQTEAFFGQGTRLTVV.